This TCR beta chain was obtained from a study of blood T cell repertoires in COVID-19. Turning to the study itself: The samples span acute and convalescent COVID-19 from the United States, Italy and Spain. Sources were T cells, B-cell-depleted T cells, or PBMCs; the material itself was cDNA or gDNA.

In the authors' workflow: Quantification of nucleated cells was approximated via reference gene primer amplification. Repertoires were generated with immunoSEQ multiplex PCR, while TCRdb's copy carries only in-frame clones and drops some. That table is the source of V, J and clone size, and D and trimming were worked out from the DNA. The data show around 70,000 clones, with just over 85% seen just once and over 4% held by the top ten. CDR3 size: 16 residues. Germline CDR1 ENHRY, CDR2 SYGVKD. After removal of 6 bases from V and 2 bases from J, the junction contained 2 bases not matched to a gene. The rearrangement uses TRBV10-3 and TRBJ2-2; 14 nucleotides agree with TRBD2. This receptor was taken from a man between 45 and 60 years old with acute or convalescent COVID-19. The material sequenced was peripheral blood. CDR3 DNA: TGTGCCATCAGGGGACTAGCGGGAGACAACACCGGGGAGCTGTTTTTT. It specifies CAIRGLAGDNTGELFF.